What follows are 3 T cell receptor beta chains derived from one specimen sequenced in a study of blood T cell repertoires in COVID-19. Sequencing was performed with immunoSEQ multiplex PCR; in TCRdb, only in-frame clones are kept and a portion is missing. The table includes about 280,000 clones, 70% to 90% detected once. The sample consisted of peripheral blood. The receptors derive from a woman in her twenties or thirties who had recovered from COVID-19.

The chain uses TRBV5-1 and TRBJ1-2; maybe TRBD1 (6 bases). The germline V and J ends were trimmed by 4 bases and 6 bases, with 19 bases remaining between them. The CDR3 runs 15 residues. Germline assignment: CDR1 SGHRS and CDR2 YFSETQ. In nucleotides, the CDR3 is TGCGCCAGCAGCCATCCTCCTACAGGGTACAATGGCTACACCTTC. Its translation is CASSHPPTGYNGYTF.

The chain is built from TRBV7-6 and TRBJ2-2; tentatively, D is TRBD1 (6 bases). There are 13 residues in the CDR3. Germline CDR1 SGHVS, CDR2 FNYEAQ. V was cut by 6 bases and J by 6 bases, with 11 bases left in between. CDR3 coding DNA: TGTGCCAGCAGTCAGGGGTCGGCCGGGGAGCTGTTTTTT. It specifies CASSQGSAGELFF.

V and J are TRBV28 and TRBJ1-2, with D hard to call. V lost 10 bases to trimming and J lost 0 bases, with 12 bases between them. This CDR3 region has 13 residues. Germline V gene lookup returns CDR1 MDHEN and CDR2 SYDVKM. CDR3 residues: CATSPGANYGYTF. CDR3 nucleotides: TGTGCCACCTCTCCCGGGGCTAACTATGGCTACACCTTC.